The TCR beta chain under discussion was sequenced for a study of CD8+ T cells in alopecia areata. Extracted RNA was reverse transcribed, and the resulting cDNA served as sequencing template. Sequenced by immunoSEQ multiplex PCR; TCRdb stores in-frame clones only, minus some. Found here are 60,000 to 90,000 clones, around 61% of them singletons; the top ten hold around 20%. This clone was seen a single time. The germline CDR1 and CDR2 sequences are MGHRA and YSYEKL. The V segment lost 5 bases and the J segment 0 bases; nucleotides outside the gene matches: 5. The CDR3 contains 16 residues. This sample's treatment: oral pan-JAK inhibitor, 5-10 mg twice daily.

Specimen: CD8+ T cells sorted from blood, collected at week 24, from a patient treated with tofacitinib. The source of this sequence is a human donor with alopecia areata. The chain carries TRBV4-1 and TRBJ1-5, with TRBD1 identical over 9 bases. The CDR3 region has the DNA TGCGCCAGCAGCGGGACAGGGTTCAATAGCAATCAGCCCCAGCATTTT. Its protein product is CASSGTGFNSNQPQHF.